A selection of T cell receptor beta chains follows, all from one sample in a study of blood T cells in healthy people across ages. MiXCR, run by TCRdb on the 5' RACE reads, gives a single entry per CDR3 protein. The table has hundreds of thousands of distinct CDR3 sequences, roughly 52% seen once. Material for sequencing was blood. These receptors were collected from a man between 25 and 39 years old in good health. Each CDR3 is given with its conserved first and last residue. Each record gives: V gene, D gene, J gene, clone size, CDR3 DNA, CDR3 protein. The D gene is left open where the match is weak. Clone sizes are given selectively: once, few, many, or a class where the clone is expanded.

TRBV7-2	TRBD2	TRBJ2-3	few	TGTGCCAGCAGCCCTGTTAGCGGGGGTACGTCCCAACCGCAGTATTTT	CASSPVSGGTSQPQYF
TRBV10-3	TRBD1	TRBJ2-3	few	TGTGCCATCAGTGAGGGCCGGACAGGGAGGTCAGATACGCAGTATTTT	CAISEGRTGRSDTQYF
TRBV6-5	TRBD1	TRBJ2-7	few	TGTGCCAGCAGTTACTCGGCCGGGACAGGGCGCTACGAGCAGTACTTC	CASSYSAGTGRYEQYF
TRBV7-3	NA	TRBJ1-1	NA	TGTGCCAGCAGCGACGACAGTTCCTCTGAAGCTTTCTTT	CASSDDSSSEAFF
TRBV10-3	TRBD1	TRBJ1-2	few	TGTGCCATCAGTGAGGTTACAGGGGGGCCTGGCTACACCTTC	CAISEVTGGPGYTF
TRBV7-2	NA	TRBJ2-5	few	TGTGCCAGCAGCTCGAACCCGGGACTAAGTAGGGGGGAGACCCAGTACTTC	CASSSNPGLSRGETQYF
TRBV25-1	NA	TRBJ1-4	few	TGTGCCAGCAGTGACGACAGATACTATAATGAAAAACTGTTTTTT	CASSDDRYYNEKLFF
TRBV10-3	NA	TRBJ1-5	NA	TGTGCCATCAGTGACTTCGGCAGCCAACAGCCCCAGCATTTT	CAISDFGSQQPQHF
TRBV29-1	NA	TRBJ1-2	few	TGCAGCGTTGAGAACCCTGCAGCTGGCTACACCTTC	CSVENPAAGYTF
TRBV3-1	NA	TRBJ2-3	NA	TGTGCCAGCAGCCTGAGCGGGCGGCGCACCCTCACAGATACGCAGTATTTT	CASSLSGRRTLTDTQYF
TRBV10-3	NA	TRBJ1-4	NA	TGTGCCATCAGTGAGAGTCGACGGACACATGAAAAACTGTTTTTT	CAISESRRTHEKLFF
TRBV6-1	NA	TRBJ2-7	once	TGTGCCAGCAGTGGTCTGGGACACCCGCCCTACGAGCAGTACTTC	CASSGLGHPPYEQYF
TRBV3-1	NA	TRBJ2-7	few	TGTGCCAGCAGCCGCGGAGGGCTAGCCATCTACGAGCAGTACTTC	CASSRGGLAIYEQYF
TRBV10-2	NA	TRBJ2-5	NA	TGCGCCACCCTCCAAGAGACCCAGTACTTC	CATLQETQYF
TRBV29-1	NA	TRBJ2-5	NA	TGCAGCGTTGAAGATTGGGCAGGGGCCAGGGAGACCCAGTACTTC	CSVEDWAGARETQYF
TRBV10-3	NA	TRBJ2-6	NA	TGTGCCATCAGTGCGGCGGACTCGGAGGCCAACGTCCTGACTTTC	CAISAADSEANVLTF
TRBV7-2	TRBD2	TRBJ2-3	NA	TGTGCCAGCAGCCAGGGACTAGCGGGGGGCAGCACAGATACGCAGTATTTT	CASSQGLAGGSTDTQYF
TRBV28	NA	TRBJ2-7	NA	TGTGCCAGCAGTTTGAAAGCAGACGAGCAGTACTTC	CASSLKADEQYF
TRBV20-1	TRBD2	TRBJ2-5	NA	TGCAGTGCTAGAGGGACGAGCGGGGAGACTCAAGAGACCCAGTACTTC	CSARGTSGETQETQYF
TRBV4-2	TRBD2	TRBJ2-7	once	TGTGCCAGCAGCCGAGAGCGGGCCAGCGGGGCCAACGAGCAGTACTTC	CASSRERASGANEQYF
TRBV27	NA	TRBJ2-1	few	TGTGCCAGCAGTTTATTTTCAGGGAACTACAATGAGCAGTTCTTC	CASSLFSGNYNEQFF
TRBV7-9	TRBD1	TRBJ2-2	NA	TGTGCCAGCAGCTTATTCCGGGGACAGCCGAACACCGGGGAGCTGTTTTTT	CASSLFRGQPNTGELFF
TRBV9	NA	TRBJ2-7	few	TGTGCCAGCAGCGTAAGGGACCTCTCCTACGAGCAGTACTTC	CASSVRDLSYEQYF
TRBV6-6	TRBD2	TRBJ2-7	NA	TGTGCCAGCAGTCAGGAGACTAGCGGGATGGAGATCGAGCAGTACTTC	CASSQETSGMEIEQYF
TRBV4-2	NA	TRBJ2-7	NA	TGTGCCAGCAGCCAAGATGCCCAACAGGACTACGAGCAGTACTTC	CASSQDAQQDYEQYF
TRBV21-1	NA	TRBJ2-1	few	TGTGCCAGCAGCCGAACTCCGAGGAGGGGGGGCGCGTCTAATGAGCAGTTCTTC	CASSRTPRRGGASNEQFF
TRBV28	NA	TRBJ1-6	NA	TGTGCCAGCAGCTCAACCCGGTCAAGGGACCGGGTCATTTGGTCACCCCTCCACTTT	CASSSTRSRDRVIWSPLHF
TRBV11-3	NA	TRBJ1-1	few	TGTGCCAGCAGCCCTAACAGGCTTATGAACACTGAAGCTTTCTTT	CASSPNRLMNTEAFF
TRBV12-3/TRBV12-4	NA	TRBJ2-7	once	TGTGCCAGCAGTTTAGCAGGGATAACAAAATCCTACGAGCAGTACTTC	CASSLAGITKSYEQYF
TRBV2	NA	TRBJ2-5	NA	TGTGCCAGCGGTCTGGTCGTTCCCCAAGAGACCCAGTACTTC	CASGLVVPQETQYF
TRBV20-1	TRBD2	TRBJ2-2	NA	TGCAGTGCTAGAGATACATCTAGCGGGGGTCCTGACACCGGGGAGCTGTTTTTT	CSARDTSSGGPDTGELFF
TRBV10-3	TRBD2	TRBJ2-1	few	TGTGCCATCAGCAGAGCGGGGGACTCCTACAATGAGCAGTTCTTC	CAISRAGDSYNEQFF
TRBV28	NA	TRBJ1-6	NA	TGTGCCAGCAGTTTCGCGGGCGTTAATTCACCCCTCCACTTT	CASSFAGVNSPLHF
TRBV2	NA	TRBJ2-7	NA	TGTGCCAGCAGTGTCGATATAGGGAACTACGAGCAGTACTTC	CASSVDIGNYEQYF
TRBV20-1	TRBD2	TRBJ2-1	once	TGCAGTGCTAGCAGCGGGGGGGCCTGGGAGGAGCAGTTCTTC	CSASSGGAWEEQFF
TRBV9	TRBD2	TRBJ2-3	NA	TGTGCCAGCACACGGGGCGGGGGGGCCGATCCAAATACGCAGTATTTT	CASTRGGGADPNTQYF
TRBV11-2	NA	TRBJ2-1	few	TGTGCCAGCAGCTTAGATCGGTGGGCGGGAGAGCAGTTCTTC	CASSLDRWAGEQFF
TRBV9	TRBD2	TRBJ2-3	few	TGTGCCAGCAGCTCGGGGACTATTAGCACAGATACGCAGTATTTT	CASSSGTISTDTQYF
TRBV4-3	NA	TRBJ2-7	NA	TGCGCCAGCAGCCAAGAAGGAGTAATAGGGGCAGTATCCTACGAGCAGTACTTC	CASSQEGVIGAVSYEQYF
TRBV25-1	NA	TRBJ1-1	NA	TGTGCCAGCAGTGATAGTGGCCAGAGTCGGGGCGGGACTGAAGCTTTCTTT	CASSDSGQSRGGTEAFF
TRBV6-2/TRBV6-3	NA	TRBJ2-1	few	TGTGCCAGCGAGTCTCTCCGGGCCCCCGGGGCCAATGAGCAGTTCTTC	CASESLRAPGANEQFF
TRBV27	NA	TRBJ1-1	NA	TGTGCCAGCAGAGAACGCGGGATGGGGACGAACACTGAAGCTTTCTTT	CASRERGMGTNTEAFF
TRBV4-1	NA	TRBJ2-3	few	TGCGCCAGCAGCCAAGTGAGAATAGCGATTGATACAGATACGCAGTATTTT	CASSQVRIAIDTDTQYF
TRBV3-1	NA	TRBJ2-5	NA	TGTGCCAGCAGCCAAGATCCCAGGGGCCAAGAGACCCAGTACTTC	CASSQDPRGQETQYF
TRBV3-1	NA	TRBJ2-3	many	TGCGCCAGCAGTCAGTCAGATACGCAGTATTTT	CASSQSDTQYF
TRBV27	TRBD1	TRBJ2-5	NA	TGTGCCAGCAGTCTCCACGGGGGACAGGCTAACTTTGGCCGGTACTTC	CASSLHGGQANFGRYF
TRBV27	TRBD2	TRBJ2-3	NA	TGTGCCAGCAGTTTTCTAGCGGGGGAGGTCGCTAGCACAGATACGCAGTATTTT	CASSFLAGEVASTDTQYF
TRBV28	NA	TRBJ2-3	NA	TGTGCCAGCAGTTTAACCCAGGGAGCAGATACGCAGTATTTT	CASSLTQGADTQYF
TRBV29-1	TRBD1	TRBJ2-3	NA	TGCAGCGTTGGTAACAGGGGCGGCACAGATACGCAGTATTTT	CSVGNRGGTDTQYF
TRBV27	TRBD1	TRBJ1-2	NA	TGTGCCAGCAGTCCGGACAGGGGGCTTCCCGGTGGCTACACCTTC	CASSPDRGLPGGYTF
TRBV6-5	NA	TRBJ2-1	NA	TGTGCCAGCAAATTTGGGCAGGCCTACAATGAGCAGTTCTTC	CASKFGQAYNEQFF
TRBV5-1	NA	TRBJ2-7	few	TGCGCCAGCAGCTTGACAGGGTCGTTTGGCTACGAGCAGTACTTC	CASSLTGSFGYEQYF
TRBV9	NA	TRBJ2-6	NA	TGTGCCAGCAGCGTAGGGTCGGCGACTAGGATTAACTCTGGGGCCAACGTCCTGACTTTC	CASSVGSATRINSGANVLTF
TRBV7-9	NA	TRBJ2-4	NA	TGTGCCAGCAGCTTTGTCGGGGACAAAGCGGCCAAAAACATTCAGTACTTC	CASSFVGDKAAKNIQYF
TRBV10-3	NA	TRBJ1-5	NA	TGTGCCATCAGTGATACGGACATCAATCAGCCCCAGCATTTT	CAISDTDINQPQHF